The 3 T cell receptor beta chains below were found in one sample sequenced in a study of blood T cell repertoires in COVID-19. Measured with immunoSEQ multiplex PCR; TCRdb has only the in-frame clones, and not every one. The sample records 40,000 or so clones, about 85% being singletons. The sequencing input was peripheral blood. The receptors were sampled from a woman in her 70s in a cohort sampled during active COVID-19.

The chain carries TRBV19 and TRBJ2-7; possible D gene TRBD2, 5 bases. V was shortened by 3 bases and J by 0 bases, with 12 bases between the two germline ends. The germline CDR1 and CDR2 sequences are LNHDA and SQIVND (reference sequence). This CDR3 spans 15 amino acids. The CDR3 spells CASSILASSSYEQYF. The CDR3 DNA reads TGTGCCAGTAGTATTCTAGCAAGTAGCTCCTACGAGCAGTACTTC.

The chain is built from TRBV29-1 and TRBJ1-1; 8 nucleotides match TRBD1. Germline V gene lookup returns CDR1 SQVTM and CDR2 ANQGSEA. This CDR3 comprises 13 residues. V lost 2 bases to trimming and J lost 7 bases; unmatched junction nucleotides: 6. CDR3 sequence: CSVEKTGEGEAFF. The CDR3, as DNA: TGCAGCGTTGAAAAGACAGGGGAGGGTGAAGCTTTCTTT.

This clone was observed at least ten times. This sequence joins TRBV6-2 or TRBV6-3 and TRBJ2-7; D might be TRBD1 (5 bases). V lost 6 bases to trimming and J lost 8 bases, with 14 bases between them. CDR1 and CDR2 (germline): MNHEY, SVGEGT. This CDR3 contains 12 residues. The chain's CDR3 is CASSPQDRQQYF. DNA of the CDR3: TGTGCCAGCAGCCCACAGGACCGTCAGCAGTACTTC.